The T cell receptor beta chain described here comes from a study of T cell responses to AZD1222 COVID-19 vaccine (dated by TCRdb to the early 2020s). Regarding the study in general: AZD1222 recipients given second doses at about 4 weeks or at about 12 weeks were pooled, since spike-specific TCR depth and breadth were not found to differ between the two schedules. TCR sequencing covered some 250 trial participants: 200 to 210 given two doses of AZD1222 and approximately 26 given two doses of MenACWY control vaccine. Trial participants were enrolled by age into 18-55, 56-69 and 70-plus year subgroups, with roughly 150, 30 and 60 TCR-sequenced participants respectively.

The junction carries 13 bases between V and J, which are trimmed by 3 bases and 9 bases respectively. CDR1 is given as SGHDT and CDR2 as YYEEEE, both from the germline V gene. Reading from cysteine to phenylalanine, the CDR3 counts 13 amino acids. The sequence is cut down to CDR3 DNA, 39 bases in frame from base 1. The CDR3 regions of human TCRbeta chains were analyzed by immunosequencing. Concerning the study's data processing: TCRs in the repertoires were matched against a reference library of SARS-CoV-2-specific TCRs that had been generated with the MIRA antigen-specificity platform. Breadth was defined as the fraction of unique TCRs that were SARS-CoV-2-associated. Depth was defined as the fraction of total T cells that were SARS-CoV-2-associated. Using the MIRA data, each spike-specific TCR was assigned both to the spike region to which the TCR was reactive and to a CD4 or CD8 class. Log10-transformed breadth and depth values were compared by one-way ANOVA with Sidak's multiple comparisons tests. The immuneACCESS repertoire file appears here via TCRdb, limited to in-frame rearrangements. These files lack a portion of the clones; in checked studies, under half of the deficit traces to unresolved V genes, and the cause of the others is not known. D and trimming were read from the DNA, whereas the V and J calls and clone size are those reported in that table. The sample contains over 110,000 clones, approximately 89% of them found a single time. The ten largest make up 2.8% of the sample.

Turning to this clone: What this receptor recognizes is not known. One base away there is no much larger clone; base qualities are not given.

What the study reported, not specific to this receptor: Participants were mostly white British, with more females than males. The authors suggested clonal diversity may have been underestimated. The whole spike protein was spanned by vaccine-associated CD4 TCRs, and dominant responses were seen in regions 160-218 and 743-854. After two AZD1222 doses, spike-specific TCR breadth and depth were significantly higher than at day 0 and than in MenACWY recipients. Conclusions about previously exposed vaccinees were limited because only a handful of AZD1222 recipients were SARS-CoV-2 seropositive at baseline. Because no day 14 peak-response samples were available, repertoires were characterized only after the peak T cell response. The 56-69-year group was small, and its depth increase did not reach significance, likely because of low power. Reportedly, close to half of the unique spike-specific TCRs recognized epitopes lying outside the regions that are mutated in the B.1.351 and B.1.1.7 variants.

This specimen's time point label, interpreted: baseline before first vaccination. Samples from vaccinated people were obtained from the UK trials COV001 and COV002, which included a single-blind randomized controlled phase 2/3 trial of AZD1222 (ChAdOx1 nCoV-19) in healthy adults. For TCRbeta chain sequencing, PBMC samples from trial participants were taken at day 0 and at day 28 after the second dose. This receptor was taken from an adult in good health. Sequenced here: peripheral blood, sampled on day 0 of AZD1222 vaccination. Recombination joined TRBV5-6 with TRBJ1-5; 5 matching bases give a weak D call of TRBD1. The sequenced DNA is TGTGCCAGCAGCTCCATTAGTGGGGCGCCCCAGCATTTT. Its protein is CASSSISGAPQHF. The CDR3 plus the reference TRBV5-6 and TRBJ1-5 genes for the other parts give the full variable domain: DAGVTQSPTHLIKTRGQQVTLRCSPKSGHDTVSWYQQALGQGPQFIFQYYEEEERQRGNFPDRFSGHQFPNYSSELNVNALLLGDSALYLCASSSISGAPQHFGDGTRLSIL.